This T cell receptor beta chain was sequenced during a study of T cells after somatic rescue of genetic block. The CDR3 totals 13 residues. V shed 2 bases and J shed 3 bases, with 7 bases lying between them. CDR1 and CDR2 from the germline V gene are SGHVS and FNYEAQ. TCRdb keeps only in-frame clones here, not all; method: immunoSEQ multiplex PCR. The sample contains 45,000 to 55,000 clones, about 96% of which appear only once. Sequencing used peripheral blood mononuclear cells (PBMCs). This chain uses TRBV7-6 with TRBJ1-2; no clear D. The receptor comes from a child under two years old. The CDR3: CASSLNGHYGYTF. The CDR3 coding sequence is TGTGCCAGCAGCTTAAATGGACACTATGGCTACACCTTC.